Given below is one T cell receptor beta chain in context. There is no known antigen for this receptor. No much larger clone is present one base from it, and per-base qualities are unavailable. The CDR3 holds 16 amino acids from the cysteine to the phenylalanine. Only the CDR3 portion is preserved as DNA: 48 bases, with reading frame beginning at the first base. The entry originates in a study of blood T cells in healthy people across ages (dated by TCRdb to between 2014 and 2017). Broadly, across the study: Template switching captured roughly one uniquely barcoded TCR beta cDNA molecule per two T cells in model experiments. Using deep sequencing normalized with unique cDNA molecular identifiers, the study measured how TCR beta repertoire diversity changes with age. Four age groups were formed from the donors: young (average roughly 15 years), middle-aged (approximately 39), aged (about 68) and long-lived (about 80). To avoid experimental bias, donors of different ages were randomly spread across the sequencing lanes. Two additional independent replicas of 1 million unique cDNA reads from the same blood draw were analyzed for two donors (one aged 18 to 29 and one aged 80 or older). Broader findings and caveats from the paper: Estimates of total diversity from one million sequenced T cells were regarded as lower bounds and underestimates. The percentage of naive T cells measured by flow cytometry correlated strongly with observed TCR beta diversity. Observed TCR beta diversity per million T cells fell roughly linearly with age, and a significant reduction was already apparent by age roughly 40. The long-lived group showed more naive CD4+ T cells, fewer expanded clones and increased TCR diversity than the aged group, suggesting age selection. Because donor CMV infection status was unknown, age-related changes in expanded clonotypes were potentially confounded. Because profiling used bulk unsorted PBMCs, naive and antigen-experienced compartments could not be compared conclusively.

The method was 5' RACE. The data were produced on an Illumina HiSeq 2500. A second PCR of roughly 7 to 12 cycles was run with a J-beta primer mix and a sample-barcoded 5' primer. Each TCR beta cDNA molecule received a unique molecular identifier from a template-switch 5' adaptor carrying 12 random nucleotides. Each sample yielded at least 3 million CDR3-containing paired-end reads. First-strand cDNA was synthesized from all RNA with the Mint cDNA synthesis kit, primed by a TRBC-specific oligonucleotide. After uracil-DNA glycosylase treatment, a first 18-cycle PCR used universal primers M1SS and BC2_uni_R on all cDNA. Turning to the authors' computational methods: Normalization of each sample was performed by random selection of 1 million high-quality reads, each carrying a distinct molecular identifier. Reads sharing molecular identifiers were discarded rather than binned into consensus sequences. MiTCR, run with a Q25 quality threshold and the strictest error-elimination algorithm, handled CDR3 identification, clonotype clustering and error correction. A nonparametric unseen species model with Euler transformation was used to estimate lower-bound total TCR beta diversity. Starting from the raw public reads, TCRdb applied fastp trimming at Q25, assembled clones with MiXCR and retained in-frame beta chains. Here each entry gathers all rows of one CDR3 protein and keeps the most common genes and DNA. TCRdb's processing, not the authors', yielded these V and J calls. The table for this sample lists about 1.1 million distinct CDR3 sequences; more than 30% of them were counted only once. Around 13% of the sample belongs to the ten largest clones.

Donors were roughly 40 systemically healthy Caucasian individuals from Russia aged roughly 6 to 90 years. Approximately 9.3 milliliters of peripheral blood were collected from each donor into EDTA-treated Vacutainer tubes. Ficoll-Paque density-gradient centrifugation was used to isolate PBMCs, with at least 7 million obtained per sample. Trizol reagent was used to extract total RNA from PBMCs, with at least 6 micrograms per sample. For every donor, an aliquot of PBMCs went through flow cytometry to measure the percentages of naive CD45RAhigh/CD27high T cells. This sequence originates from a young man in good health. The sample comprised blood. The sequence is built from TRBV21-1 and TRBJ1-3. TRBV21-1 is a known pseudogene. At the DNA level, the sequence is TGTGCCAGCAGCGAGCCTGGAGGGGTCTCTGGAAACACCATATATTTT. Translated, it reads CASSEPGGVSGNTIYF.